The present T cell receptor (beta chain) was sequenced within a study of cytomegalovirus exposure and HLA in healthy donors. The overall study: Membership in the Caucasian-associated ancestry cluster was found for 75% to 90% of nearly 400 genotyped donors. Findings of the study overall: In vitro work confirmed that three CMV-associated chains recognize CMV antigens.

The germline V gene has CDR1 LGHNA and CDR2 YSLEER. This CDR3 region has 17 residues. Researchers ran the PCR with 60 Vbeta and 13 Jbeta primers. Study processing details: Among the unique TCR beta chains that a later analysis counted, around 72 million in all, 9.5 million to 11 million were shared. Sequencing used immunoSEQ multiplex PCR; TCRdb keeps in-frame clones, though not all of them. From that table come the V and J calls and clone size; the DNA was used to work out D and trimming. In all, the sample yields 100,000 to 150,000 clones. A word on this clone: Its matching antigen is unknown. At one end, the junction sequence differs from germline, possibly due to a read error.

The chain employs TRBV4-3 and TRBJ1-4, with D unresolved. The clonotype was recovered from a woman in her thirties or forties in good health and CMV-seropositive. The sequenced material came from PBMCs. CDR3 residues: CASSQDRGKGPSEKLVF. Written as DNA, the CDR3 is TGCGCCAGCAGCCAAGATCGGGGTAAGGGTCCAAGTGAAAAACTGGTTTTT.